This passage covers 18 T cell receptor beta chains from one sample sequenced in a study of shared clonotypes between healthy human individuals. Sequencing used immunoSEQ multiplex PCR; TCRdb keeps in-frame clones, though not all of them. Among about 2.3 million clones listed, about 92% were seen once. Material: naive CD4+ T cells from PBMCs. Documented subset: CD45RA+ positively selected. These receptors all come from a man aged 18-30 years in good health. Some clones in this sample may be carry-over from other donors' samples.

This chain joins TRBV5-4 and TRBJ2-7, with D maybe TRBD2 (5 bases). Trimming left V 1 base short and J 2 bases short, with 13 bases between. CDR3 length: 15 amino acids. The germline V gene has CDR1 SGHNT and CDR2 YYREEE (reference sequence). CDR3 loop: CASSLPGGGPYEQYF. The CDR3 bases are TGTGCCAGCAGCTTGCCGGGCGGAGGACCCTACGAGCAGTACTTC.

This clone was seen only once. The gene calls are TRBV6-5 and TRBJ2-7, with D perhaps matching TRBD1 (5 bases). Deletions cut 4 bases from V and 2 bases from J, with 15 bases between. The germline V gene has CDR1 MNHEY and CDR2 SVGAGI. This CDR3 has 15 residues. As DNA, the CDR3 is TGTGCCAGCAGTTCGATCCACCAGGGAACCTACGAGCAGTACTTC. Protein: CASSSIHQGTYEQYF.

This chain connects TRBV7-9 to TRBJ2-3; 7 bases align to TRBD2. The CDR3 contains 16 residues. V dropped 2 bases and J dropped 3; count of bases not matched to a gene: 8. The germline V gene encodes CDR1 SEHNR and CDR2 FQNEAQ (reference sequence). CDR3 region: CASSLMGTSETDTQYF. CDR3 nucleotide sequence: TGTGCCAGCAGCTTAATGGGAACTAGCGAGACAGATACGCAGTATTTT.

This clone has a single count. The CDR3 protein is CASSPRASAVYEQYF. CDR3 coding DNA: TGTGCCAGCAGCCCAAGGGCTAGCGCGGTCTACGAGCAGTACTTC. The chain has TRBV7-3 and TRBJ2-7, with a weak D call TRBD2 (6 bases). The CDR3 length is 15 residues. Trimming shortened V by 5 bases and J by 3 bases, and 17 bases separated the two germline ends. Looked up from germline, CDR1 is SGHTA and CDR2 is FQGTGA.

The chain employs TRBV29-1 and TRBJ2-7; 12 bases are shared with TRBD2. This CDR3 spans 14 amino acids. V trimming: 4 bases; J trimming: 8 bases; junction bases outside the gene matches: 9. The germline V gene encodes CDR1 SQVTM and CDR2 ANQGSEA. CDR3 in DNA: TGCAGCGTTGCAACTAGACTAGCGGGAGTGCAGCAGTACTTC. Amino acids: CSVATRLAGVQQYF.

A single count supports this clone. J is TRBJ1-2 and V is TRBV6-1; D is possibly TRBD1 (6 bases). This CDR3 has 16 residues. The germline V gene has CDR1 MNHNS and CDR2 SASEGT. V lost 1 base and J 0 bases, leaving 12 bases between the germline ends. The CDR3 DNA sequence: TGTGCCAGCAGTGAAGTAGGGGGACCAGCTAACTATGGCTACACCTTC. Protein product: CASSEVGGPANYGYTF.

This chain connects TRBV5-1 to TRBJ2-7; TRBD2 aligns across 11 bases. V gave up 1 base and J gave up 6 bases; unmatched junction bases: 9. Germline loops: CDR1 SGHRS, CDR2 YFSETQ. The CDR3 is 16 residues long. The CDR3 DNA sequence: TGCGCCAGCAGCTTGCGTAGCGGGAGGGCCCTCCCCGAGCAGTACTTC. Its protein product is CASSLRSGRALPEQYF.

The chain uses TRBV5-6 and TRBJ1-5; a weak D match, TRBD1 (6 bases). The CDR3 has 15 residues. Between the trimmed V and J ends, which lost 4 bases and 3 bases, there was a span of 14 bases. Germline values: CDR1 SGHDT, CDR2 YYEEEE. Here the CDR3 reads CASSRRGMSNQPQHF. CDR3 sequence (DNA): TGTGCCAGCAGCCGGAGGGGGATGTCCAATCAGCCCCAGCATTTT.

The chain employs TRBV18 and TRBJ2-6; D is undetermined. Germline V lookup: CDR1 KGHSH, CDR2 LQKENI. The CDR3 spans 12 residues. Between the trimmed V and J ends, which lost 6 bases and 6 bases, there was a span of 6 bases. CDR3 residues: CASSPLANVLTF. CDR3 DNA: TGTGCCAGCTCCCCTTTGGCCAACGTCCTGACTTTC.

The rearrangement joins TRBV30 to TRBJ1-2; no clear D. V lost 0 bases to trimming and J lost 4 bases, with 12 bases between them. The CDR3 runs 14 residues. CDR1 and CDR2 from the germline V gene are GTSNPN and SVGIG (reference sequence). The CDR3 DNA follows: TGTGCCTGGAGTGTCGGATCCCGCGGCTATGGCTACACCTTC. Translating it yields CAWSVGSRGYGYTF.

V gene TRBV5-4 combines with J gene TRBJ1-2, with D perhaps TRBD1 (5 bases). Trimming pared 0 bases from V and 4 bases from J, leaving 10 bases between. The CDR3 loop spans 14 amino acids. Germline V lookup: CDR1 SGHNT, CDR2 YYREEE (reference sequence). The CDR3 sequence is CASSLGAGVYGYTF. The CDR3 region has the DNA TGTGCCAGCAGCTTGGGAGCGGGGGTCTATGGCTACACCTTC.

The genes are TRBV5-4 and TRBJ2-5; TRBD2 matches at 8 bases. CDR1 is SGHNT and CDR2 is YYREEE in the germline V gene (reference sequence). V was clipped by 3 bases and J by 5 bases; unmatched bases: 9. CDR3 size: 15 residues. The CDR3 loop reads CASSSFLSGTETQYF. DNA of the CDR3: TGTGCCAGCAGCTCATTTCTTAGCGGGACGGAGACCCAGTACTTC.

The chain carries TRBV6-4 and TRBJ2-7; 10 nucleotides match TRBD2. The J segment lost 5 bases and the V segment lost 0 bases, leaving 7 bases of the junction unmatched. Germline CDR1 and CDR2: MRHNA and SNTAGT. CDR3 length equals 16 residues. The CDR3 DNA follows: TGTGCCAGCAGTGACTCTGAAGCGGGAGGGCCCCACGAGCAGTACTTC. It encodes CASSDSEAGGPHEQYF.

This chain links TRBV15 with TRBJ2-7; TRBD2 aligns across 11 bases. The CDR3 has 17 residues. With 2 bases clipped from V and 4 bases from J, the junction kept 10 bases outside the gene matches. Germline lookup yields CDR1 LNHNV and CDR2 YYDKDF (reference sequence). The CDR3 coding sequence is TGTGCCACCAGCAGACCTACCGGGACTAGCGGTTTGTACGAGCAGTACTTC. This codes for CATSRPTGTSGLYEQYF.

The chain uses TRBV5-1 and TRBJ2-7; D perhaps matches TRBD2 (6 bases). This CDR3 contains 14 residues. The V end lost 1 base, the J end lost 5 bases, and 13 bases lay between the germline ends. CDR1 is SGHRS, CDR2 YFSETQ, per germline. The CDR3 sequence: CASSLSGASDEQYF. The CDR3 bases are TGCGCCAGCAGCTTGTCGGGAGCTTCCGACGAGCAGTACTTC.

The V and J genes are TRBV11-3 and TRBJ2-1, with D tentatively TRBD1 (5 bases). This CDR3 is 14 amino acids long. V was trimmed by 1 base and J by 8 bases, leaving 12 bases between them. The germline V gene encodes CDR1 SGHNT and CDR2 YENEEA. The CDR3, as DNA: TGTGCCAGCAGCTTAGGCAGGGCTATGGATGAGCAGTTCTTC. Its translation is CASSLGRAMDEQFF.

CDR3 sequence reads: CASSYLTSEDTDTQYF. For the CDR3, the DNA is TGTGCCAGCAGTTACCTCACTAGTGAAGACACAGATACGCAGTATTTT. The chain is built from TRBV6-6 and TRBJ2-3, with D possibly TRBD2 on 5 matching bases. Trimming left V 2 bases short and J 2 bases short, with 14 bases between. The CDR3 extends over 16 amino acids. In germline, CDR1 is MNHNY, CDR2 SVGAGI (reference sequence).

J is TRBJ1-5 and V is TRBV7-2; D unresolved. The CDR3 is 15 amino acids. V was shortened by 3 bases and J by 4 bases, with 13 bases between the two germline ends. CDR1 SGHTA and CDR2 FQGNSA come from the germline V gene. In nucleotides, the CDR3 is TGTGCCAGCAGCTTTACCGCGGGGTTTAATCAGCCCCAGCATTTT. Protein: CASSFTAGFNQPQHF.